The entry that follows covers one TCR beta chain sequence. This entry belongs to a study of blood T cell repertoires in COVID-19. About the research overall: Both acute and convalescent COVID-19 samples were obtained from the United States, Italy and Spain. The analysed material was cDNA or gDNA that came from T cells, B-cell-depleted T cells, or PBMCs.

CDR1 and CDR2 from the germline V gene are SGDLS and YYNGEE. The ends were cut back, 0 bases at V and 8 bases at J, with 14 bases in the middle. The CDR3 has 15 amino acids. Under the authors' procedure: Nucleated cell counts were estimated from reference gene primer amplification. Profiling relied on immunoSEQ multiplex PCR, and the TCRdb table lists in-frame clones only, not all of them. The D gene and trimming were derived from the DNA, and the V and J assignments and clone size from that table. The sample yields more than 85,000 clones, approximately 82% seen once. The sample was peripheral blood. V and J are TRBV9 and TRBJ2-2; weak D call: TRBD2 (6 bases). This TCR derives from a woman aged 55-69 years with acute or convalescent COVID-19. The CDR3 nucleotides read TGTGCCAGCAGCGTAGATGCCATGACTAGGGGGGAGCTGTTTTTT. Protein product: CASSVDAMTRGELFF.